The 13 T cell receptor beta chains given below trace back to one sample, sequenced in a study of blood T cell repertoires in COVID-19. TCRdb keeps only in-frame clones here, not all; method: immunoSEQ multiplex PCR. The data hold around 260,000 clones, with roughly 86% observed a single time. The sequencing sample was made of peripheral blood. All receptors come from a man aged 35-49 years who had recovered from COVID-19.

This clone was counted a single time. The chain couples TRBV19 to TRBJ2-3; 7 nucleotides line up with TRBD2. Germline lookup yields CDR1 LNHDA and CDR2 SQIVND (reference sequence). V lost 7 bases to trimming and J lost 5 bases; unmatched junction nucleotides: 12. This CDR3 is 15 amino acids long. The CDR3 here is CASTRTAGVLDTQYF. In DNA form, the CDR3 reads TGTGCCAGTACCCGAACGGCGGGAGTTTTAGATACGCAGTATTTT. Supplemented by reference TRBV19 and TRBJ2-3, the full variable domain reads DGGITQSPKYLFRKEGQNVTLSCEQNLNHDAMYWYRQDPGQGLRLIYYSQIVNDFQKGDIAEGYSVSREKKESFPLTVTSAQKNPTAFYLCASTRTAGVLDTQYFGPGTRLTVL.

V gene TRBV18 combines with J gene TRBJ2-1; 14 nucleotides agree with TRBD2. CDR1 KGHSH and CDR2 LQKENI come from the germline V gene. The ends lost 7 bases at V and 8 bases at J; junction bases unmatched: 7. This CDR3 has 15 residues. CDR3 bases: TGTGCCAGCTTCCCGGGACTAGCGGGAGTAGATGAGCAGTTCTTC. This translates into CASFPGLAGVDEQFF.

The rearrangement links TRBV12-5 to TRBJ2-1; TRBD1 matches at 7 bases. There are 14 residues in the CDR3. V lost 6 bases, J lost 4 bases, and 6 bases stayed unmatched. Germline loops: CDR1 LGHNT, CDR2 FRNRAP. The CDR3 region is CASGPGTAYNEQFF. The CDR3 DNA reads TGTGCTAGTGGCCCCGGGACAGCATACAATGAGCAGTTCTTC.

DNA of the CDR3: TGTGCCAGCAGCCCCGCAGGGGCAGGTCAGCCCCAGCATTTT. Its protein product is CASSPAGAGQPQHF. This rearrangement joins TRBV7-9 to TRBJ1-5, with D tentatively TRBD1 (6 bases). V was clipped by 5 bases and J by 6 bases, with 14 bases between them. Germline V gene lookup returns CDR1 SEHNR and CDR2 FQNEAQ (reference sequence). This CDR3 spans 14 amino acids.

The CDR3 here is CASSHGGMSTDTQYF. Here the CDR3 DNA reads TGTGCCAGCAGCCACGGCGGGATGTCGACAGATACGCAGTATTTT. This chain connects TRBV3-1 (or the pseudogene TRBV3-2) to TRBJ2-3, with D possibly TRBD2 on 6 matching bases. Trimming took 3 bases from V and 3 from J, leaving 13 bases between them. Germline CDR1 reads LGHDT; CDR2 reads YNNKEL (reference sequence). CDR3 length: 15 amino acids.

This clone appeared once. This rearrangement joins TRBV27 to TRBJ2-7; D gene uncertain. Germline-derived CDR1 and CDR2 are MNHEY and SMNVEV (reference sequence). V gave up 1 base and J gave up 1 base, with 11 bases separating them. CDR3 length equals 15 residues. The CDR3 DNA reads as TGTGCCAGCAGTTTATTGCCGACTTCGTCCTACGAGCAGTACTTC. Its translation is CASSLLPTSSYEQYF.

The V gene is TRBV30, the J gene TRBJ2-2; 13 nucleotides line up with TRBD2. The CDR3 runs 17 residues. The germline CDR1 and CDR2 sequences are GTSNPN and SVGIG (reference sequence). After removal of 5 bases from V and 4 bases from J, the junction contained 10 bases not matched to a gene. The CDR3 loop reads CAWGGTSGVGGTGELFF. CDR3 coding DNA: TGTGCCTGGGGGGGGACTAGCGGGGTCGGAGGCACCGGGGAGCTGTTTTTT.

The DNA for the CDR3 is TGTGCCAGCAGCCCCGGGACTTTTCTTTACAATGAGCAGTTCTTC. It translates to CASSPGTFLYNEQFF. J is TRBJ2-1 and V is TRBV6-2 or TRBV6-3; possible D gene TRBD2, 6 bases. The V and J ends lost 6 bases and 4 bases respectively, with 16 bases between them. Germline CDR1 reads MNHEY; CDR2 reads SVGEGT. The CDR3 covers 15 residues.

This chain links TRBV6-2 or TRBV6-3 with TRBJ2-7, with 9 bases lining up with TRBD2. V trimming: 2 bases; J trimming: 5 bases; junction bases outside the gene matches: 10. CDR3 length: 16 amino acids. In germline, CDR1 is MNHEY, CDR2 SVGEGT. The CDR3: CASSYRAGGVLNEQYF. The CDR3 coding sequence is TGTGCCAGCAGTTACCGAGCGGGGGGCGTGCTGAACGAGCAGTACTTC.

The rearrangement joins TRBV20-1 to TRBJ2-7, with D possibly being TRBD1 (6 bases). This CDR3 is built from 11 residues. V dropped 2 bases and J dropped 6 bases, with 8 bases sitting between them. Germline lookup yields CDR1 DFQATT and CDR2 SNEGSKA (reference sequence). The DNA of the CDR3 is TGCAGTGCTAGAAGGACAGTCGAGCAGTACTTC. Amino acid sequence: CSARRTVEQYF.

The chain employs TRBV5-6 and TRBJ1-1; no definite D call. From germline, CDR1 is SGHDT and CDR2 YYEEEE. The V gene lost 4 bases and the J gene lost 0 bases, with 16 bases spanning the gap. There are 16 residues in the CDR3. The CDR3 region is CASSPPQKLMNTEAFF. The CDR3 DNA is TGTGCCAGCAGCCCCCCACAGAAACTCATGAACACTGAAGCTTTCTTT.

CDR3 loop: CASSARDRDNEKLFF. The CDR3 DNA follows: TGTGCCAGCAGCGCCCGGGACAGGGATAATGAAAAACTGTTTTTT. The V call is TRBV11-2, the J call TRBJ1-4, with 9 bases matching TRBD1. The CDR3 extends over 15 amino acids. V dropped 5 bases and J dropped 4; count of bases not matched to a gene: 5. Germline lookup yields CDR1 SGHAT and CDR2 FQNNGV.

This chain links TRBV6-5 with TRBJ2-7; 9 bases fit TRBD1. V gave up 10 bases and J gave up 5 bases; unmatched junction bases: 6. The CDR3 totals 12 residues. The germline V gene has CDR1 MNHEY and CDR2 SVGAGI. The CDR3 region has the DNA TGTGCCACCGGACAGGGGTGGAACGAGCAGTACTTC. Translating gives CATGQGWNEQYF.